The 11 T cell receptor beta chains listed next were all sequenced from one sample in a study of Ad26.COV2.S vaccination and SARS-CoV-2 variants. The data were produced by immunoSEQ multiplex PCR, yet TCRdb's version contains in-frame clones alone and is incomplete. Counted here are around 320,000 clones, around 87% occurring once; the ten biggest clones make up about 3.5%. The treatment denotes: approximately 18 received Ad26.COV2.S at low or high dose, single or two shots; 5 received placebo; per-sample allocation not given. Collection of the samples took place on day 63 after the first injection of vaccine or placebo. This specimen consisted of peripheral blood, obtained in a trial of Ad26.COV2.S vaccine versus placebo. All receptors come from a person aged 18 to 65 who received the Ad26.COV2.S COVID-19 vaccine or a placebo.

The rearrangement joins TRBV13 to TRBJ2-7, with a weak D call TRBD1 (6 bases). This CDR3 region has 13 residues. The germline V gene encodes CDR1 PRHDT and CDR2 FYEKMQ (reference sequence). V lost 4 bases, J lost 1 base, and 8 bases lay in between. CDR3 in DNA: TGTGCCAGCAGCTCCGGACAGTCCTACGAGCAGTACTTC. Its translation is CASSSGQSYEQYF.

The chain links TRBV6-5 to TRBJ2-5, with D possibly being TRBD1 (5 bases). The CDR3 loop spans 14 amino acids. Deletions cut 0 bases from V and 3 bases from J, with 8 bases between. CDR1 is MNHEY, CDR2 SVGAGI, per germline. CDR3 sequence: CASSYSRREETQYF. The CDR3 DNA reads as TGTGCCAGCAGTTACTCGCGCAGGGAAGAGACCCAGTACTTC.

The chain is built from TRBV6-5 and TRBJ2-5, with 9 bases identical to TRBD2. V gave up 5 bases and J gave up 5 bases; unmatched junction bases: 9. The germline V gene has CDR1 MNHEY and CDR2 SVGAGI. CDR3 length equals 15 residues. This chain's CDR3 is CASSHSSGVGETQYF. In DNA form, the CDR3 reads TGTGCCAGCAGTCATTCTAGCGGGGTTGGGGAGACCCAGTACTTC.

This clone was observed once. V usage is TRBV10-3 and J usage is TRBJ2-7, with D unclear. The CDR3 extends over 13 amino acids. Germline values: CDR1 ENHRY, CDR2 SYGVKD. The ends were cut back, 9 bases at V and 6 bases at J, with 18 bases in the middle. The CDR3: CAIMAPPSGEQYF. The DNA for the CDR3 is TGTGCCATTATGGCCCCCCCGTCAGGCGAGCAGTACTTC.

In this sample, this clone turned up once. The chain combines TRBV20-1 with TRBJ2-1, with 7 bases that match TRBD1. The germline gives CDR1 DFQATT, CDR2 SNEGSKA (reference sequence). V lost 5 bases and J lost 11; bases outside the gene matches: 9. The CDR3 contains 12 residues. The CDR3 DNA is TGCAGTGCTCGTGGGGGACAGCTAAAGCAGTTCTTC. Translation: CSARGGQLKQFF.

This clone showed up just once. The chain is built from TRBV12-5 and TRBJ2-5, with D maybe TRBD1 (6 bases). CDR1 is LGHNT, CDR2 FRNRAP, per germline. The CDR3 is 14 amino acids. The V gene lost 5 bases and the J gene lost 1 base, with 11 bases spanning the gap. The CDR3 DNA follows: TGTGCTAGTGGTCCAACAGGGCCCCAAGAGACCCAGTACTTC. Its protein is CASGPTGPQETQYF.

The chain employs TRBV29-1 and TRBJ2-1; 8 bases are shared with TRBD2. The CDR3 has 15 residues. Germline trimming cut 3 bases from V and 1 base from J; bases unmatched to any gene: 5. Germline CDR1 SQVTM, CDR2 ANQGSEA. The DNA of the CDR3 is TGCAGCGTTGACTTGACTAGCGCTTCCTACAATGAGCAGTTCTTC. Translation: CSVDLTSASYNEQFF.

The V and J genes are TRBV4-2 and TRBJ1-1; D is undetermined. Germline CDR1 and CDR2: LGHNA and YNFKEQ. Trimming took off 0 bases at V and 0 bases at J, with 8 bases between the two ends. The CDR3 runs 15 residues. The DNA for the CDR3 is TGTGCCAGCAGCCAAGAGGGGTCAATGAACACTGAAGCTTTCTTT. This codes for CASSQEGSMNTEAFF.

This clone was seen just once. V usage is TRBV12-3 or TRBV12-4 and J usage is TRBJ1-2, with D possibly matching TRBD1 (6 bases). V was cut by 5 bases and J by 4 bases, with 11 bases left in between. The CDR3 is 13 residues long. In DNA, the CDR3 is TGTGCCAGCAGTCAACCGGACAGCTATGGCTACACCTTC. Residues: CASSQPDSYGYTF.

The CDR3 bases are TGCGCCAGCAGCTTGGGGCTAGCGGGGGGTATAGATACGCAGTATTTT. Protein product: CASSLGLAGGIDTQYF. The J gene is TRBJ2-3, the V gene TRBV5-1; 11 nucleotides match TRBD2. V lost 0 bases, J lost 5 bases, and 5 bases stayed unmatched. The CDR3 totals 16 residues. Germline V gene sequence: CDR1 SGHRS, CDR2 YFSETQ.

The chain recombines TRBV27 with TRBJ1-5; weak D call: TRBD1 (6 bases). The CDR3 has 12 residues. The V gene lost 7 bases and the J gene lost 13 bases, with 17 bases spanning the gap. Germline CDR1 reads MNHEY; CDR2 reads SMNVEV (reference sequence). The CDR3 coding sequence is TGTGCCAGCATCCATACGGACAGAGTGCAGCATTTT. It translates to CASIHTDRVQHF.